The entry that follows covers one T cell receptor beta chain sequence. This sample was included in a study of blood T cell repertoires in COVID-19. For the study at large: Sites across the United States, Italy and Spain contributed samples from acute and convalescent COVID-19. PBMCs, B-cell-depleted T cells, or T cells were the source of the cDNA or gDNA that made up the material.

Original analysis: Amplification of reference gene primers was used by the study to estimate nucleated cell counts. Here immunoSEQ multiplex PCR was the method, and the copy in TCRdb shows in-frame clones only, minus some. The D gene and trimming were derived from the DNA, and the V and J assignments and clone size from that table. The table has under 200,000 clones, about three quarters seen once; the top ten hold roughly 8.3%. V was cut by 10 bases and J by 5 bases, with 9 bases left in between. Germline V lookup: CDR1 ENHRY, CDR2 SYGVKD. The CDR3 is 11 residues long. This TCR derives from a man aged 55 to 70 with acute or convalescent COVID-19. What was sequenced was peripheral blood. The V and J genes are TRBV10-3 and TRBJ2-4; D is ambiguous. The CDR3 DNA is TGTGCCACCCAGGATCAAAACATTCAGTACTTC. This sequence encodes CATQDQNIQYF.